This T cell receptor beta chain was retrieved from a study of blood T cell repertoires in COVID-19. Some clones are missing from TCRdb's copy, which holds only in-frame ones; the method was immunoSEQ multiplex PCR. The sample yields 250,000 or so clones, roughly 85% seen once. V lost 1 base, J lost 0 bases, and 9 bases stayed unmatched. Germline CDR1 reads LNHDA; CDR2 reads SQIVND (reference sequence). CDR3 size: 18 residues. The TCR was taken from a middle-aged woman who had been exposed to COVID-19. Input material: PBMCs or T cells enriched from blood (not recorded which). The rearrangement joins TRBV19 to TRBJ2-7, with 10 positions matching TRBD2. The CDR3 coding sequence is TGTGCCAGTAGTATAGGGGGGTGGACTAGCGGCGCCTCCTACGAGCAGTACTTC. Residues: CASSIGGWTSGASYEQYF. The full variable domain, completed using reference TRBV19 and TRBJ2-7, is DGGITQSPKYLFRKEGQNVTLSCEQNLNHDAMYWYRQDPGQGLRLIYYSQIVNDFQKGDIAEGYSVSREKKESFPLTVTSAQKNPTAFYLCASSIGGWTSGASYEQYFGPGTRLTVT.